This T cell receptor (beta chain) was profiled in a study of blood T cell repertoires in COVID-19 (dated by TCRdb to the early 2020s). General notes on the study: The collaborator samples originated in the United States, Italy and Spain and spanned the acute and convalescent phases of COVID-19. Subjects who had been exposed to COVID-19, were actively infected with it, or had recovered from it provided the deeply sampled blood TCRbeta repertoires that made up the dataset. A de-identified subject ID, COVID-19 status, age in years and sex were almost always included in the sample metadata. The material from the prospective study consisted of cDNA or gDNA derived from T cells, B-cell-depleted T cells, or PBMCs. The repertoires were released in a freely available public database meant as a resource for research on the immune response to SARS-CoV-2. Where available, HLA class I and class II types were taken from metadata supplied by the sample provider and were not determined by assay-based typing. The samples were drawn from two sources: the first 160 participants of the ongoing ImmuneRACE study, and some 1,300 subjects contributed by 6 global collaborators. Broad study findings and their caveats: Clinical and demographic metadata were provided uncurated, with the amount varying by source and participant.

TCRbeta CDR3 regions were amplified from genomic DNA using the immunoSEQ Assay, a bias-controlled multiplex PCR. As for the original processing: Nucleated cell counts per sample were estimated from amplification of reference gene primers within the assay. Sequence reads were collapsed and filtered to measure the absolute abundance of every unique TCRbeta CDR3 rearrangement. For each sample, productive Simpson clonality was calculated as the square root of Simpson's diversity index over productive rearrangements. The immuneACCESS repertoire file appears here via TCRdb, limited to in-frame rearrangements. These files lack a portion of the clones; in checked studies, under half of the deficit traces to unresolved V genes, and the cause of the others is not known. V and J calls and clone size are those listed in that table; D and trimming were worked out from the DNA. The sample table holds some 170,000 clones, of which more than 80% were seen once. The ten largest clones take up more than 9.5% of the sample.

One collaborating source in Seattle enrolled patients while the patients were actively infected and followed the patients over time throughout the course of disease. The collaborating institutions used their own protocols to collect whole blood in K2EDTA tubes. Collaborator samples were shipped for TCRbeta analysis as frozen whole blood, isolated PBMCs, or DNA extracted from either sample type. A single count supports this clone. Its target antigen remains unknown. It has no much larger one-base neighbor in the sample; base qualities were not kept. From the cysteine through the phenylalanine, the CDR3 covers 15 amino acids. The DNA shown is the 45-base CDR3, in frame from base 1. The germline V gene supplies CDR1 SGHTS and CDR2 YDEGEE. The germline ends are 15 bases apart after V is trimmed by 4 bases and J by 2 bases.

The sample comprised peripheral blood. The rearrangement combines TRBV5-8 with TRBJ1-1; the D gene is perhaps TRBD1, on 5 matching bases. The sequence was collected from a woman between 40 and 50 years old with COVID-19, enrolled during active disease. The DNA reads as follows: TGTGCCAGCAGCAGATCCAGGGTGGTTAACACTGAAGCTTTCTTT. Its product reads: CASSRSRVVNTEAFF.